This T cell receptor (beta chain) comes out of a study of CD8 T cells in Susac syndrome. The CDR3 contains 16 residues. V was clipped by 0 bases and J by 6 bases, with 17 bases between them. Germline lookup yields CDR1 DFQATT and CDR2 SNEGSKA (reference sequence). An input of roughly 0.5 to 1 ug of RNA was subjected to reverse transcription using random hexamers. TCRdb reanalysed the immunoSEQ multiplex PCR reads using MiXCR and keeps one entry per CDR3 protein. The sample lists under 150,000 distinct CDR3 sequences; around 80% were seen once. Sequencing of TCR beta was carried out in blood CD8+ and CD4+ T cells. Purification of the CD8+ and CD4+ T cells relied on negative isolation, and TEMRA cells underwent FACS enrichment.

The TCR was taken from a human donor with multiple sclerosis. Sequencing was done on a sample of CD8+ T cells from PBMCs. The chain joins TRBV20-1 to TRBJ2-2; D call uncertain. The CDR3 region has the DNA TGCAGTGCTAGAGATAGAGGATCAGGTGTCCCCGGGGAGCTGTTTTTT. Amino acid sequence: CSARDRGSGVPGELFF.